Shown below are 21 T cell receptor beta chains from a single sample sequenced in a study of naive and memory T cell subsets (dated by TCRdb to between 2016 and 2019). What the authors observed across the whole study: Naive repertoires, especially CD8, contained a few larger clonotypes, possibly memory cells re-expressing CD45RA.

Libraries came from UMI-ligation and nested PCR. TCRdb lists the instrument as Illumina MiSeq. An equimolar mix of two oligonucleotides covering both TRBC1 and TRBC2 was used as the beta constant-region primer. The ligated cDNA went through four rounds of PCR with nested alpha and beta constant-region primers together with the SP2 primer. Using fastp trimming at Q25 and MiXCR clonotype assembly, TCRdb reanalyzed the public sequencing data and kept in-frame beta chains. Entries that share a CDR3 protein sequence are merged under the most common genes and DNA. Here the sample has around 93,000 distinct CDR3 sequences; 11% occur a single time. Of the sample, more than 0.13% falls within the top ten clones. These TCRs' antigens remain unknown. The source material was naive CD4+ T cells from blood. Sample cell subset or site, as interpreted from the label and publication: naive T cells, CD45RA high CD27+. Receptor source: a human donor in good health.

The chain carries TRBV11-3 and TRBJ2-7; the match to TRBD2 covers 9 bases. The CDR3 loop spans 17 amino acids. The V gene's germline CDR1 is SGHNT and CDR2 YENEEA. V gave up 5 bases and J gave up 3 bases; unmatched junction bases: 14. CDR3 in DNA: TGTGCCAGCAGCCCCCCCGGGACTAGCCGTACATTCTACGAGCAGTACTTC. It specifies CASSPPGTSRTFYEQYF.

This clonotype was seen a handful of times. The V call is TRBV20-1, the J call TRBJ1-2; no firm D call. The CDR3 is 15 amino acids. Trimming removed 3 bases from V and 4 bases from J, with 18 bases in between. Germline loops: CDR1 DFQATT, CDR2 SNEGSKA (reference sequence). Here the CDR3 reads CSASSNGRPIYGYTF. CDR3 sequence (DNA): TGCAGTGCTAGTTCGAACGGACGGCCGATCTATGGCTACACCTTC.

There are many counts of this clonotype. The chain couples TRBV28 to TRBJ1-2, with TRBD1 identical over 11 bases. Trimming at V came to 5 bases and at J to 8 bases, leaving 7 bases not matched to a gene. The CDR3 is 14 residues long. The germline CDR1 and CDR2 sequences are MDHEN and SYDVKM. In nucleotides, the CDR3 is TGTGCCAGCAGTCCCGGACAGGGGGCGCGGGGCTACACCTTC. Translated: CASSPGQGARGYTF.

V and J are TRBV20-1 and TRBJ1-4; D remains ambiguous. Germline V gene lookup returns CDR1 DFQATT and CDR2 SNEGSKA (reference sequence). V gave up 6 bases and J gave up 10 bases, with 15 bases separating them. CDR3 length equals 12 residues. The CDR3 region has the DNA TGCAGTGCGCCCGCAGATGGTGGAAAACTGTTTTTT. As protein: CSAPADGGKLFF.

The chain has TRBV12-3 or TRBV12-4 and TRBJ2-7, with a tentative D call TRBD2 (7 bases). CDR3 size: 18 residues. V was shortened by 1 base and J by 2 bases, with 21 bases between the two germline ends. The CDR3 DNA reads TGTGCCAGCAGTTTAGTTGGCGCGGGGGCCAGCCGAGCCTACGAGCAGTACTTC. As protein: CASSLVGAGASRAYEQYF.

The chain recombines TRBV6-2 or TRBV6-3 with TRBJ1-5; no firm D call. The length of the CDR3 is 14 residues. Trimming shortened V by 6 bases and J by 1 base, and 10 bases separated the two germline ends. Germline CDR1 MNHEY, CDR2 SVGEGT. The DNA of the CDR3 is TGTGCCAGCAGGACGACGGCGAGCAATCAGCCCCAGCATTTT. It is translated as CASRTTASNQPQHF.

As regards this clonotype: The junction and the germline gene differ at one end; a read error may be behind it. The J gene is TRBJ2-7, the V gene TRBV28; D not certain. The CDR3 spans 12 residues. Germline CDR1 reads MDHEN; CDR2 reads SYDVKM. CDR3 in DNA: TGTGCCAGAAGTTTATGGGATTACGAGCAGTACTTC. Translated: CARSLWDYEQYF. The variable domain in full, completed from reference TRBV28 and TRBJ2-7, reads DVKVTQSSRYLVKRTGEKVFLECVQDMDHENMFWYRQDPGLGLRLIYFSYDVKMKEKGDIPEGYSVSREKKERFSLILESASTNQTSMYLCARSLWDYEQYFGPGTRLTVT.

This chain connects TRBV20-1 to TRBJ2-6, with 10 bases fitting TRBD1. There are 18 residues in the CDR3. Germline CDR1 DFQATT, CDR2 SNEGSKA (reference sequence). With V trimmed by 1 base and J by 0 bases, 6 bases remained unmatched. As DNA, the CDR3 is TGCAGTGCTAGAGTCCCGGGACAGGGGAGCTCTGGGGCCAACGTCCTGACTTTC. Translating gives CSARVPGQGSSGANVLTF.

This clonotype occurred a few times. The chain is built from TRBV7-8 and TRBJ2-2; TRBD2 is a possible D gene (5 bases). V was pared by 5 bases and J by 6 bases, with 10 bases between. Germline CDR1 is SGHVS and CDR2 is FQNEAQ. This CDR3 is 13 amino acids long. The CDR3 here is CASSPREAGELFF. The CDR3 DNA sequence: TGTGCCAGCAGCCCCCGGGAAGCCGGGGAGCTGTTTTTT.

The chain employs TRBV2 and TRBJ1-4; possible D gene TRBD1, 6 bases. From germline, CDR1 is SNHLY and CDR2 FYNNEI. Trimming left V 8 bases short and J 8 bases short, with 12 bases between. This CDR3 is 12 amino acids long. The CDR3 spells CASLTGGEKLFF. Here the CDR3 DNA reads TGTGCCAGCCTGACAGGCGGGGAAAAACTGTTTTTT.

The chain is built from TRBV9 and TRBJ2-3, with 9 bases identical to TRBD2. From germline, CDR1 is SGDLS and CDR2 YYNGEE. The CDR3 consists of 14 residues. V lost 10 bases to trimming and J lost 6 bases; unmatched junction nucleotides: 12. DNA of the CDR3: TGTGCCCCCTCATCTAGCGGGGTTGGCGATACGCAGTATTTT. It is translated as CAPSSSGVGDTQYF.

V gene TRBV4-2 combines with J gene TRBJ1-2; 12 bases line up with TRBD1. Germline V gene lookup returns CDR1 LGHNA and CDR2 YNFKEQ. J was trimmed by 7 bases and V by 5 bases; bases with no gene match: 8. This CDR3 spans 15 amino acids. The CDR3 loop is CASSKPGQGAIGYTF. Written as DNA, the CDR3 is TGTGCCAGCAGCAAGCCGGGACAGGGGGCGATTGGCTACACCTTC.

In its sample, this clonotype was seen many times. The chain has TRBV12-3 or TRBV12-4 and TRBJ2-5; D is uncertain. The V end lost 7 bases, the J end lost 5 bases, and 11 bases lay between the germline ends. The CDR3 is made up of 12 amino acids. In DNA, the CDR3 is TGTGCCAGCAACCCGGACGGGGAGACCCAGTACTTC. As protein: CASNPDGETQYF.

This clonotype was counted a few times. CDR3: CASSLYGEVSYEQYF. DNA for the CDR3: TGTGCCAGCAGCTTATATGGGGAGGTCTCCTACGAGCAGTACTTC. The V gene is TRBV7-9, the J gene TRBJ2-7; tentatively, D is TRBD2 (6 bases). V was cut by 2 bases and J by 0 bases, with 11 bases left in between. CDR1 is SEHNR, CDR2 FQNEAQ, per germline (reference sequence). The CDR3 totals 15 residues.

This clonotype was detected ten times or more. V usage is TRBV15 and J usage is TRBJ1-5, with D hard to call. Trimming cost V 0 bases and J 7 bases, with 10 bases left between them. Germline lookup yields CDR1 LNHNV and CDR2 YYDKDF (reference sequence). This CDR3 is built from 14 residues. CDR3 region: CATSRDQENQPQHF. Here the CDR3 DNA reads TGTGCCACCAGCAGAGATCAGGAGAACCAGCCCCAGCATTTT. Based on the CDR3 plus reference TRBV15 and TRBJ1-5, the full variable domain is DAMVIQNPRYQVTQFGKPVTLSCSQTLNHNVMYWYQQKSSQAPKLLFHYYDKDFNNEADTPDNFQSRRPNTSFCFLDIRSPGLGDTAMYLCATSRDQENQPQHFGDGTRLSIL.

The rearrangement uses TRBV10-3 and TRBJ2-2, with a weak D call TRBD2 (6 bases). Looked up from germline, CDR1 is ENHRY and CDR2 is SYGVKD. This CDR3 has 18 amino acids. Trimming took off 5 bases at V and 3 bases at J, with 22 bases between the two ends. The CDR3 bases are TGTGCCATCAGTTTCGCGGGACCGCCTACTGTTGACACCGGGGAGCTGTTTTTT. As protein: CAISFAGPPTVDTGELFF.

CDR3 nucleotides: TGTGCCAGCAGCTCTCATAGCGGGAGGTCGGGAGGGGAGCTGTTTTTT. Translating gives CASSSHSGRSGGELFF. This rearrangement joins TRBV6-2 or TRBV6-3 to TRBJ2-2; 10 nucleotides match TRBD2. The CDR3 consists of 16 residues. With V trimmed by 6 bases and J by 8 bases, 12 bases remained unmatched. Germline V gives CDR1 MNHEY, CDR2 SVGEGT.

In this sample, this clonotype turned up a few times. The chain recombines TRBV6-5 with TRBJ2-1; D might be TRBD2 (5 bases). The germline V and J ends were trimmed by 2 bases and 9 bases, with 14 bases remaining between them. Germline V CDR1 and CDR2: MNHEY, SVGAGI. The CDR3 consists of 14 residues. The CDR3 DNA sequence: TGTGCCAGCAGTTACCACCGTAGCGTTGGTGAGCAGTTCTTC. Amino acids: CASSYHRSVGEQFF.

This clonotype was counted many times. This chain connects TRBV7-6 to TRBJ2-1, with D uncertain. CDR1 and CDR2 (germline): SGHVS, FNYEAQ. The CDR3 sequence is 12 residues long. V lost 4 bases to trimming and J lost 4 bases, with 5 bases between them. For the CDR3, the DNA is TGTGCCAGCAGCTCCGGGTACAATGAGCAGTTCTTC. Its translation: CASSSGYNEQFF. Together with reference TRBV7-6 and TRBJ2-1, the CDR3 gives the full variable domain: GAGVSQSPRYKVTKRGQDVALRCDPISGHVSLYWYRQALGQGPEFLTYFNYEAQQDKSGLPNDRFSAERPEGSISTLTIQRTEQRDSAMYRCASSSGYNEQFFGPGTRLTVL.

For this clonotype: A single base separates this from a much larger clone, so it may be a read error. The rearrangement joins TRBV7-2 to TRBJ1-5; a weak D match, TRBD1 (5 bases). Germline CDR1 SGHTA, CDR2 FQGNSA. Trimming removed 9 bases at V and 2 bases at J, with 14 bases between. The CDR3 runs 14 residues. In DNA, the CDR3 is TGTGCCAGAAGTTTGGGGGGAGGCAATCAGCCCCAGCATTTT. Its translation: CARSLGGGNQPQHF.

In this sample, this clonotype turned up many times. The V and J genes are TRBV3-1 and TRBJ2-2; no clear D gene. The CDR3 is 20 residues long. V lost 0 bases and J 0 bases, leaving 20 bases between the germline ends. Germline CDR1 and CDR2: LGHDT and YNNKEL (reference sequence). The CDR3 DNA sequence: TGTGCCAGCAGCCAAGAAGGGTACTCGCTCATTTCTTCGAACACCGGGGAGCTGTTTTTT. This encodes CASSQEGYSLISSNTGELFF.